This record concerns one T cell receptor (beta chain) sequence. The antigen remains undetermined. An end of the junction differs from the germline gene, which may be a read error. This entry is derived from a study of blood T cells in healthy people across ages. Study observations and caveats: TCR beta diversity tracked closely with naive T cell percentage.

Using a J-beta primer mix together with a sample-barcoded 5' primer, a second PCR was run for about 6 to 12 cycles. MiXCR was run by TCRdb on the 5' RACE reads, yielding one entry per CDR3 protein. The data hold 550,000 to 800,000 distinct CDR3 sequences, with roughly 21% observed a single time. Germline V gene lookup returns CDR1 MDHEN and CDR2 SYDVKM. The CDR3 runs to 16 residues. The sample taken for sequencing was blood. The chain has TRBV28 and TRBJ1-5; D is undetermined. The sequence was collected from a man in his 70s in good health. CDR3 protein: CASSSRISYSSQPQHF. The DNA for the CDR3 is TGTGCCAGCAGTTCGAGAATTAGCTATAGCAGTCAGCCCCAGCATTTT.